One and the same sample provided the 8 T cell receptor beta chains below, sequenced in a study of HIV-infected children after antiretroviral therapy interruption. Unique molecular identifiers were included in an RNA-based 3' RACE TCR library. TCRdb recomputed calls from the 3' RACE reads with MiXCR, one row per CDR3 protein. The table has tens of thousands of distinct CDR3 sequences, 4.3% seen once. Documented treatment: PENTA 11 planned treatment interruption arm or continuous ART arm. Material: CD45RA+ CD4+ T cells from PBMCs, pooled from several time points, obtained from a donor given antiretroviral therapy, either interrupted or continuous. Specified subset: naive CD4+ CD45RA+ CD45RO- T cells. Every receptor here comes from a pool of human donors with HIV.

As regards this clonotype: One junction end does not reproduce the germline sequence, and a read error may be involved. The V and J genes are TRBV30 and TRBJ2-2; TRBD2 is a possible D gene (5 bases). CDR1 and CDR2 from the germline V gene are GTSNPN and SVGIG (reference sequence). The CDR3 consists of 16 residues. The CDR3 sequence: CAWKGGLEEHTGELFF. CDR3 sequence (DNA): TGTGCCTGGAAGGGTGGTCTGGAGGAGCACACCGGGGAGCTGTTTTTC. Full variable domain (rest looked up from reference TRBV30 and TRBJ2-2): SQTIHQWPATLVQPVGSPLSLECTVEGTSNPNLYWYRQAAGRGLQLLFYSVGIGQISSEVPQNLSASRPQDRQFILSSKKLLLSDSGFYLCAWKGGLEEHTGELFFGEGSRLTVL.

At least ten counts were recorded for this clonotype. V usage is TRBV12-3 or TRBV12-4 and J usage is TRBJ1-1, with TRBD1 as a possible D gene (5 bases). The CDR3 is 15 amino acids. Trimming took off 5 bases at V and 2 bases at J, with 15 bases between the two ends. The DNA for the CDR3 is TGTGCCAGCAGTGTTCCCGGGACGGTAAACACTGAAGCTTTCTTT. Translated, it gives CASSVPGTVNTEAFF.

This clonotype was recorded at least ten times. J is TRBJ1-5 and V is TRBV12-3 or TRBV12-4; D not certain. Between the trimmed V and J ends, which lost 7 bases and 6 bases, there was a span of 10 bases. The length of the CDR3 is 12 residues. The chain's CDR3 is CASTRERQPQHF. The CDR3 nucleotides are TGTGCCAGCACTCGGGAACGTCAGCCCCAGCATTTT.

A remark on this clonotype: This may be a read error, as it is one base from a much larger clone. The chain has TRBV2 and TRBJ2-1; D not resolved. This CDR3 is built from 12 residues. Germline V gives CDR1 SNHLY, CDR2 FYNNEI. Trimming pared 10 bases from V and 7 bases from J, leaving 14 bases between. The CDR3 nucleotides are TGTGCCACCGCGTCGGAGTCTAATGAGCAGTTCTTC. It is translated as CATASESNEQFF.

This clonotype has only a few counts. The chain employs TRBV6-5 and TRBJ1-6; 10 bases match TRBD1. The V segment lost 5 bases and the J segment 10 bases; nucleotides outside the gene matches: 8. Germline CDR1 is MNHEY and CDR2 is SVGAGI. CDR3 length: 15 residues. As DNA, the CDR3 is TGTGCCAGCAGTCTTACACCGGGACAGGGGTCACCCCTCCACTTT. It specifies CASSLTPGQGSPLHF.

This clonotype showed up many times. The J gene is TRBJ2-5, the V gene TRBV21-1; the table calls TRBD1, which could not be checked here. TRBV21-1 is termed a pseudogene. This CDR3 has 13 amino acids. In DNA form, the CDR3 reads TGTGCCAGCAGCCTGGGGGCGAGGAAGACCCAGTACTTC. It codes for CASSLGARKTQYF.

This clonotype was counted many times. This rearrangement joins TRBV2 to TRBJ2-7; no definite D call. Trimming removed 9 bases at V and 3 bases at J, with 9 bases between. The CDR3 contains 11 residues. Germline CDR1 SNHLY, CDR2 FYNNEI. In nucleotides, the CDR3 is TGTGCCAGTCTGGACGGCTACGAGCAGTACTTC. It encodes CASLDGYEQYF.

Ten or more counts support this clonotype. CDR3 DNA: TGTGCCAGCAGCTTAGCCCGTCAGGTCAGTTACGAGCAGTACTTC. It encodes CASSLARQVSYEQYF. The chain is built from TRBV7-2 and TRBJ2-7, with no clear D. Germline loops: CDR1 SGHTA, CDR2 FQGNSA. V gave up 0 bases and J gave up 4 bases, with 13 bases separating them. The CDR3 length is 15 residues.